The 21 T cell receptor beta chains reported below all come from one sample, sequenced in a study of T cell repertoires in cytomegalovirus infection. TCRdb re-derived calls from the reads in MiXCR, one entry per CDR3 protein. The top ten hold around 2.7% of the sample, which has fewer than 200,000 distinct CDR3 sequences, roughly 19% seen once. Material: PBMCs. Source of these receptors: a human donor in good health (CMV status not recorded). Some clones in this sample may be carry-over from other donors' samples.

This clonotype was detected many times. The V gene is TRBV7-2, the J gene TRBJ1-1; 9 nucleotides align to TRBD1. V was clipped by 1 base and J by 4 bases; unmatched bases: 1. This CDR3 has 14 amino acids. Per germline, CDR1 SGHTA and CDR2 FQGNSA. The CDR3 reads CASSLEDRGTEAFF. CDR3 in DNA: TGTGCCAGCAGCTTAGAGGACAGGGGCACTGAAGCTTTCTTT.

Comment on this clonotype: Sequence at one end of the junction differs from germline and may be a read error. The rearrangement links TRBV28 to TRBJ2-2; maybe TRBD1 (6 bases). The germline V gene has CDR1 MDHEN and CDR2 SYDVKM. CDR3 length equals 13 residues. CDR3 sequence: CASSNRATEELFF. CDR3 coding DNA: TGTGCCAGCAGCAACAGGGCCACCGAGGAGCTGTTTTTT.

This clonotype was detected many times. The rearrangement links TRBV7-2 to TRBJ2-5, with TRBD1 as a possible D gene (5 bases). CDR1 is SGHTA and CDR2 is FQGNSA in the germline V gene. Trimming pared 5 bases from V and 1 base from J, leaving 17 bases between. This CDR3 has 16 residues. Written as DNA, the CDR3 is TGTGCCAGCAGCCGTGACGCCACAGGTTTCCAAGAGACCCAGTACTTC. Protein sequence: CASSRDATGFQETQYF. The full variable domain, with the rest looked up from reference TRBV7-2 and TRBJ2-5, is GAGVSQSPSNKVTEKGKDVELRCDPISGHTALYWYRQSLGQGLEFLIYFQGNSAPDKSGLPSDRFSAERTGGSVSTLTIQRTQQEDSAVYLCASSRDATGFQETQYFGPGTRLLVL.

This clonotype was observed many times. The chain uses TRBV28 and TRBJ1-2, with no clear D. The germline V gene encodes CDR1 MDHEN and CDR2 SYDVKM. Trimming removed 3 bases at V and 6 bases at J, with 14 bases between. The CDR3 contains 14 residues. For the CDR3, the DNA is TGTGCCAGCAGTTTGACCCCTCTTTTTGATGGCTACACCTTC. Amino acids: CASSLTPLFDGYTF.

This chain links TRBV7-9 with TRBJ2-7; possible D gene TRBD1, 6 bases. CDR1 is SEHNR and CDR2 is FQNEAQ in the germline V gene (reference sequence). Trimming pared 8 bases from V and 7 bases from J, leaving 24 bases between. CDR3 length: 15 residues. The CDR3 region is CASGKEGQGGTEQYF. For the CDR3, the DNA is TGTGCCAGCGGGAAGGAAGGGCAAGGGGGTACAGAGCAGTACTTC.

This chain connects TRBV19 to TRBJ2-7; a possible D gene is TRBD1 (5 bases). This CDR3 contains 14 residues. In germline, CDR1 is LNHDA, CDR2 SQIVND (reference sequence). V gave up 6 bases and J gave up 0 bases, with 12 bases separating them. As DNA, the CDR3 is TGTGCCAGTAGGGTGGACACCTACTCCTACGAGCAGTACTTC. This gives the protein CASRVDTYSYEQYF.

This clonotype was seen many times. The chain uses TRBV12-3 or TRBV12-4 and TRBJ1-2; the D is unclear. Trimming pared 1 base from V and 8 bases from J, leaving 14 bases between. The CDR3 length is 14 residues. CDR3: CASSLDTPSQGYTF. Here the CDR3 DNA reads TGTGCCAGCAGTTTAGATACTCCTTCACAAGGCTACACCTTC.

This clonotype was counted at least ten times. The chain employs TRBV28 and TRBJ1-4; D is ambiguous. Trimming stripped 5 bases from V and 3 bases from J, with 16 bases between. This CDR3 has 16 residues. Germline CDR1 is MDHEN and CDR2 is SYDVKM. In nucleotides, the CDR3 is TGTGCCAGCAGTCCCCGACGAGTCCTGTCTAATGAAAAACTGTTTTTT. This translates into CASSPRRVLSNEKLFF.

There are a few counts of this clonotype. The rearrangement links TRBV28 to TRBJ1-2; the D gene is possibly TRBD1 (6 bases). V was pared by 3 bases and J by 5 bases, with 10 bases between. The CDR3 has 13 amino acids. CDR1 is MDHEN and CDR2 is SYDVKM in the germline V gene. In DNA, the CDR3 is TGTGCCAGCAGTTTTGGGCAGGGGTATGGCTACACCTTC. It encodes CASSFGQGYGYTF.

A few counts support this clonotype. V gene TRBV10-3 combines with J gene TRBJ2-5; TRBD1 matches 8 bases. V was pared by 2 bases and J by 4 bases, with 3 bases of the junction left unmatched. CDR1 is ENHRY, CDR2 SYGVKD, per germline. This CDR3 comprises 14 residues. The CDR3 reads CAISETDRGETQYF. Written as DNA, the CDR3 is TGTGCCATCAGTGAGACCGACAGGGGAGAGACCCAGTACTTC.

This clonotype occurred a few times. Because the CDR3's place on the DNA is in doubt, the DNA is left out and the CDR3 is given as listed by TCRdb. The chain is built from TRBV7-2 and TRBJ1-4; the DNA was not compared with TRBD1, the D call given in the table. The CDR3 region is 15 residues in length, termini included. Germline CDR1 is SGHTA and CDR2 is FQGNSA. CDR3 sequence reads: CASSFGPGEGEKLFF.

This clonotype was counted between two and nine times. This chain links TRBV7-9 with TRBJ2-5; TRBD1 is a possible D gene (6 bases). CDR1 is SEHNR and CDR2 is FQNEAQ in the germline V gene (reference sequence). The CDR3 is made up of 16 amino acids. Trimming pared 2 bases from V and 2 bases from J, leaving 15 bases between. This CDR3 is CASSLSSGTRQETQYF. Here the CDR3 DNA reads TGTGCCAGCAGCTTATCCTCCGGGACAAGACAAGAGACCCAGTACTTC.

There are many counts of this clonotype. The chain employs TRBV14 and TRBJ2-3; D could derive from TRBD1 or TRBD2 (5 bases each). The ends were cut back, 4 bases at V and 4 bases at J, with 24 bases in the middle. CDR3 length: 18 amino acids. Per the germline V gene, CDR1 is SGHDN and CDR2 is FVKESK. CDR3 nucleotide sequence: TGTGCCAGCAGCCGCTACTCCTTGGGGGTCTCGTCCGCAGATACGCAGTATTTT. Protein product: CASSRYSLGVSSADTQYF.

In this sample, this clonotype turned up many times. V is TRBV5-4 and J is TRBJ2-2, with 12 nucleotides matching TRBD1. Germline V gives CDR1 SGHNT, CDR2 YYREEE (reference sequence). The V segment lost 4 bases and the J segment 7 bases; nucleotides outside the gene matches: 11. This CDR3 has 17 amino acids. CDR3 sequence: CASSRLGQGASDGELFF. In DNA, the CDR3 is TGTGCCAGCAGCCGACTGGGACAGGGGGCGTCGGACGGGGAGCTGTTTTTT.

This clonotype has at least ten counts. V is TRBV19 and J is TRBJ1-2; D gene unclear. The germline CDR1 and CDR2 sequences are LNHDA and SQIVND (reference sequence). CDR3 length equals 13 residues. V was trimmed by 5 bases and J by 12 bases, leaving 19 bases between them. CDR3 sequence reads: CASSGLQNRPNTF. The CDR3 DNA follows: TGTGCCAGTAGTGGCTTACAGAATCGCCCCAACACCTTC.

This clonotype is a singleton in its sample. In DNA, the CDR3 is TGTGCCAGCAGCTTGGAGGGACTAACTTACGAGCAGTACTTC. Protein: CASSLEGLTYEQYF. The genes are TRBV5-4 and TRBJ2-7; 7 bases map to TRBD2. Germline loops: CDR1 SGHNT, CDR2 YYREEE (reference sequence). This CDR3 is 14 amino acids long. Trimming at V came to 0 bases and at J to 4 bases, leaving 4 bases not matched to a gene. Combining the CDR3 with reference TRBV5-4 and TRBJ2-7 gives the whole variable domain ETGVTQSPTHLIKTRGQQVTLRCSSQSGHNTVSWYQQALGQGPQFIFQYYREEENGRGNFPPRFSGLQFPNYSSELNVNALELDDSALYLCASSLEGLTYEQYFGPGTRLTVT.

This clonotype was found many times. This chain links TRBV6-2 or TRBV6-3 with TRBJ2-6; D is perhaps TRBD1 (5 bases). The CDR3 length is 15 residues. Between the trimmed V and J ends, which lost 2 bases and 2 bases, there was a span of 7 bases. CDR1 MNHEY and CDR2 SVGEGT come from the germline V gene. CDR3 DNA: TGTGCCAGCAGTTACCCAGGGCCTGGGGCCAACGTCCTGACTTTC. Protein sequence: CASSYPGPGANVLTF.

V gene TRBV12-3 or TRBV12-4 combines with J gene TRBJ1-1, with 7 nucleotides matching TRBD1. V trimming: 4 bases; J trimming: 4 bases; junction bases outside the gene matches: 6. This CDR3 region has 14 residues. The DNA for the CDR3 is TGTGCCAGCAGTTCGGACAGGAGGGGCACTGAAGCTTTCTTT. Residues: CASSSDRRGTEAFF.

The chain links TRBV9 to TRBJ1-1; D is unclear. This CDR3 region has 14 residues. V lost 0 bases and J 1 base, leaving 7 bases between the germline ends. The germline CDR1 and CDR2 sequences are SGDLS and YYNGEE. CDR3 residues: CASSVGHPNTEAFF. The CDR3 DNA reads as TGTGCCAGCAGCGTAGGACACCCGAACACTGAAGCTTTCTTT.

This clonotype occurred a few times. V gene TRBV3-1 combines with J gene TRBJ2-1; the match to TRBD2 covers 11 bases. The germline CDR1 and CDR2 sequences are LGHDT and YNNKEL (reference sequence). The CDR3 sequence is 17 residues long. Trimming removed 4 bases from V and 1 base from J; junction bases left unmatched: 6. This CDR3 reads CASSPEASGGSYNEQFF. The CDR3 DNA reads as TGTGCCAGCAGCCCAGAAGCTAGCGGGGGGTCCTACAATGAGCAGTTCTTC.

The V and J genes are TRBV19 and TRBJ2-1, with 14 bases aligning to TRBD2. Germline V CDR1 and CDR2: LNHDA, SQIVND (reference sequence). This CDR3 comprises 19 residues. With V trimmed by 2 bases and J by 2 bases, 8 bases remained unmatched. The CDR3 sequence: CASSITGLAGVSPYNEQFF. In nucleotides, the CDR3 is TGTGCCAGTAGTATAACGGGACTAGCGGGAGTATCACCCTACAATGAGCAGTTCTTC.